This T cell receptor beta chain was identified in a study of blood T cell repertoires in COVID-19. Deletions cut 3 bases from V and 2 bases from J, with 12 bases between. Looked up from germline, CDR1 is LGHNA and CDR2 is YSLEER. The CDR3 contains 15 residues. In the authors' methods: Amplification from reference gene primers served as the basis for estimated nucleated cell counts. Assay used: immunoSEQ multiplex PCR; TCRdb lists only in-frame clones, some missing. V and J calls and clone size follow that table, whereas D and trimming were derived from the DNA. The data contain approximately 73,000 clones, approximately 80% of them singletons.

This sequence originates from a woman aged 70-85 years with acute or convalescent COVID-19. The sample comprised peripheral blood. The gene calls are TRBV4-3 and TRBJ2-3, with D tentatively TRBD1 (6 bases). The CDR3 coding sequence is TGCGCCAGCAGCCACCGGGGACAAATCACAGATACGCAGTATTTT. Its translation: CASSHRGQITDTQYF.